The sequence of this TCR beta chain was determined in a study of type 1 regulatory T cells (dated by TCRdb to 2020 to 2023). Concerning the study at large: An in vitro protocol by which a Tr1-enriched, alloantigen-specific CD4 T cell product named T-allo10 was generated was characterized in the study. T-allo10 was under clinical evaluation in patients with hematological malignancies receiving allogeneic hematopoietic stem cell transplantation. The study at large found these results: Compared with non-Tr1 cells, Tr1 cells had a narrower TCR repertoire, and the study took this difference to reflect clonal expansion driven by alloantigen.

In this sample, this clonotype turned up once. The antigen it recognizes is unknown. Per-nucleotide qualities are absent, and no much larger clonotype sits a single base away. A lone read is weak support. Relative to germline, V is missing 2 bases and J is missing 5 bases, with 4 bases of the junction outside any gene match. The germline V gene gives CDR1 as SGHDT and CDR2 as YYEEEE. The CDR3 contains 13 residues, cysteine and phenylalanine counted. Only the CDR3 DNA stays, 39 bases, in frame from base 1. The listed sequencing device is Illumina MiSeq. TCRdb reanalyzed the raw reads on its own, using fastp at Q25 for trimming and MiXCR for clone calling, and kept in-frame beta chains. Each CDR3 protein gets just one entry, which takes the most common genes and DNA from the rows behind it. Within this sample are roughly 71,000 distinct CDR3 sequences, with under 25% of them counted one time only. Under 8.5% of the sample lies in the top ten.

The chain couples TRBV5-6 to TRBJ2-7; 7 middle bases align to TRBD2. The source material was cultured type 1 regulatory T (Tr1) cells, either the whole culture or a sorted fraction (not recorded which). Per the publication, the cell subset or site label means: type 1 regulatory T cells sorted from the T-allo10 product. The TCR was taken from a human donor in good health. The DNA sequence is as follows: TGTGCCAGCAGCTTTACGGGAGGCCACGAGCAGTACTTC. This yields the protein CASSFTGGHEQYF.